The rows below give T cell receptor beta chains drawn from one sample of a study of blood T cell repertoires in COVID-19. Produced via immunoSEQ multiplex PCR; TCRdb's table is partial and in-frame only. The data show over 110,000 clones, approximately 90% seen once. What was sequenced was peripheral blood. The source is a human donor in a cohort sampled during active COVID-19. Each CDR3 is given with its conserved first and last residue. Each record gives: J gene, V gene, clone size, D gene, CDR3 DNA, CDR3 protein. A D gene is named only where the DNA matches it firmly. Expanded clones get a size class; other rows say once, few or many, or leave the size out.

J: TRBJ1-5; V: TRBV6-5; size: once; D: NA; DNA: TGTGCCTCCCGGGGGGCATCCTATAGCAATCAGCCCCAGCATTTT; CDR3: CASRGASYSNQPQHF
J: TRBJ2-4; V: TRBV7-9; size: NA; D: TRBD2; DNA: TGTGCCAGCAGCCGTTTAGCGGGGCGCGCCAAAAACATTCAGTACTTC; CDR3: CASSRLAGRAKNIQYF
J: TRBJ1-3; V: TRBV19; size: few; D: NA; DNA: TGTGCCAGTAGTATTCGTCGCTCGGTATTCTATCCTGGAAACACCATATATTTT; CDR3: CASSIRRSVFYPGNTIYF
J: TRBJ2-2; V: TRBV27; size: NA; D: TRBD2; DNA: TGTGCCAGCAGTCCACTGCCGGGGGGGAACACCGGGGAGCTGTTTTTT; CDR3: CASSPLPGGNTGELFF
J: TRBJ1-2; V: TRBV3-1/TRBV3-2; size: NA; D: NA; DNA: TGTGCCAGCAGCCAATCGGACAGAGCCAACTATGGCTACACCTTC; CDR3: CASSQSDRANYGYTF
J: TRBJ2-2; V: TRBV5-4; size: few; D: TRBD2; DNA: TGTGCCAGCAGCTTGGTAGCGGGGGCCGGGGAGCTGTTTTTT; CDR3: CASSLVAGAGELFF
J: TRBJ2-7; V: TRBV5-6; size: NA; D: NA; DNA: TGTGCCAGCGGGGGGTACAGCTCCTACGAGCAGTACTTC; CDR3: CASGGYSSYEQYF
J: TRBJ1-2; V: TRBV29-1; size: NA; D: NA; DNA: TGCAGCGTTGAATGGGGCGACGGTGGCTACACCTTC; CDR3: CSVEWGDGGYTF
J: TRBJ1-2; V: TRBV6-2/TRBV6-3; size: once; D: NA; DNA: TGTGCCAGCAGCTTAACGGACTATGGCTACACCTTC; CDR3: CASSLTDYGYTF
J: TRBJ1-1; V: TRBV10-3; size: NA; D: TRBD1; DNA: TGTGCCATCAGTGAGTCGACAGGGACCACTGAAGCTTTCTTT; CDR3: CAISESTGTTEAFF
J: TRBJ2-5; V: TRBV6-5; size: NA; D: NA; DNA: TGTGCCAGCAGGAGGGGAGGCCAAGAGACCCAGTACTTC; CDR3: CASRRGGQETQYF
J: TRBJ1-2; V: TRBV6-5; size: NA; D: NA; DNA: TGTGCCAGCAGTTTACAGGGTTACGGCTATGGCTACACCTTC; CDR3: CASSLQGYGYGYTF
J: TRBJ1-2; V: TRBV20-1; size: NA; D: NA; DNA: TGCAGTGCTACGGGTGGCTACACCTTC; CDR3: CSATGGYTF
J: TRBJ1-6; V: TRBV11-3; size: NA; D: NA; DNA: TGTGCCAGCAGCTTAGCAGGGGATTCACCCCTCCACTTT; CDR3: CASSLAGDSPLHF
J: TRBJ2-2; V: TRBV7-3; size: few; D: NA; DNA: TGTGCCAGCAGCTTAACGGGGGAGGCCACCGGGGAGCTGTTTTTT; CDR3: CASSLTGEATGELFF
J: TRBJ2-7; V: TRBV3-1/TRBV3-2; size: NA; D: NA; DNA: TGTGCCAGCAGCCAAGATCCCGGAGGTTCTGTATATTGGGGCTACGAGCAGTACTTC; CDR3: CASSQDPGGSVYWGYEQYF
J: TRBJ2-7; V: TRBV7-2; size: NA; D: TRBD1; DNA: TGTGCCACCGAGACACTAGGACAGGGGGCCGAACAGTACTTC; CDR3: CATETLGQGAEQYF
J: TRBJ2-1; V: TRBV7-9; size: NA; D: TRBD2; DNA: TGTGCCAGCAGCTTAACTAGCGGGGGGGCCCCGATCTTC; CDR3: CASSLTSGGAPIF
J: TRBJ2-2; V: TRBV25-1; size: NA; D: NA; DNA: TGTGCCAGCAGTGATCGAGGTCCCGGGGAGCTGTTTTTT; CDR3: CASSDRGPGELFF
J: TRBJ2-2; V: TRBV7-6; size: NA; D: TRBD1; DNA: TGTGCCAGCAGCTTTAGGCAGGGGGCGTCCGGGGAGCTGTTTTTT; CDR3: CASSFRQGASGELFF
J: TRBJ2-3; V: TRBV12-3/TRBV12-4; size: NA; D: NA; DNA: TGTGCCAGCAGTTTTTCGGAGACGCAGTATTTT; CDR3: CASSFSETQYF
J: TRBJ1-4; V: TRBV30; size: NA; D: NA; DNA: TGTGCCTGGAGTGTACAGGGTTTGCCTAATGAAAAACTGTTTTTT; CDR3: CAWSVQGLPNEKLFF
J: TRBJ2-7; V: TRBV7-9; size: few; D: TRBD1; DNA: TGTGCCAGCAGCTTAGGGTCCGGGACAGGCAACTACGAGCAGTACTTC; CDR3: CASSLGSGTGNYEQYF
J: TRBJ2-7; V: TRBV11-1; size: NA; D: NA; DNA: TGTGCCAGCAGCCCCCTCACAGGGCCCTACGAGCAGTACTTC; CDR3: CASSPLTGPYEQYF
J: TRBJ2-7; V: TRBV6-2/TRBV6-3; size: NA; D: NA; DNA: TGTGCCAGCAGTACTCTCAGCGGTACCTCCTACGAGCAGTACTTC; CDR3: CASSTLSGTSYEQYF
J: TRBJ2-7; V: TRBV7-2; size: NA; D: NA; DNA: TGTGCCAGCAGCTTAGTAGGGAGCTCCTACGAGCAGTACTTC; CDR3: CASSLVGSSYEQYF
J: TRBJ1-1; V: TRBV5-5; size: NA; D: TRBD1; DNA: TGTGCCAGCAGCTTGGGCCAGAGTCAGGGGGTCACTGAAGCTTTCTTT; CDR3: CASSLGQSQGVTEAFF
J: TRBJ2-2; V: TRBV6-2/TRBV6-3; size: NA; D: NA; DNA: TGTGCCAGCAGTTACCCCGCGAACACCGGGGAGCTGTTTTTT; CDR3: CASSYPANTGELFF
J: TRBJ2-5; V: TRBV5-1; size: NA; D: TRBD2; DNA: TGCGCCAGCGCGACTAGCGGGGGCGGCGGAGAGACCCAGTACTTC; CDR3: CASATSGGGGETQYF
J: TRBJ2-5; V: TRBV7-3; size: NA; D: NA; DNA: TGTGCCAGCAGCTACAGGGTGTGGGACGAGACCCAGTACTTC; CDR3: CASSYRVWDETQYF
J: TRBJ1-3; V: TRBV9; size: NA; D: NA; DNA: TGTGCCAGCAGCGAGGAGGCAGCCTCCCTGTTGAACGGAAACACCATATATTTT; CDR3: CASSEEAASLLNGNTIYF
J: TRBJ2-3; V: TRBV7-2; size: NA; D: TRBD2; DNA: TGTGCCAGCAGCTTAAGACTAGCGGGGGGGCCGGTAGATACGCAGTATTTT; CDR3: CASSLRLAGGPVDTQYF
J: TRBJ2-1; V: TRBV5-4; size: NA; D: TRBD2; DNA: TGTGCCAGCAGCTTGGAACCTCCCGGGGGGGCCGTCTACAATGAGCAGTTCTTC; CDR3: CASSLEPPGGAVYNEQFF
J: TRBJ2-2; V: TRBV5-3; size: NA; D: TRBD2; DNA: TGTGCCAGCTCGGGAGGGGTTGGGACCGGGGAGCTGTTTTTT; CDR3: CASSGGVGTGELFF
J: TRBJ2-7; V: TRBV3-1/TRBV3-2; size: NA; D: TRBD2; DNA: TGTGCCAGCAGCCTACTAGCGGGGCCTTCCTACGAGCAGTACTTC; CDR3: CASSLLAGPSYEQYF
J: TRBJ1-6; V: TRBV27; size: NA; D: NA; DNA: TGTGCCAGCAGTTTGGACCGGGGATCTTCACCCCTCCACTTT; CDR3: CASSLDRGSSPLHF
J: TRBJ2-3; V: TRBV29-1; size: NA; D: NA; DNA: TGCAGCGTTGAAGGGACACCTTTGGGCACAGATACGCAGTATTTT; CDR3: CSVEGTPLGTDTQYF
J: TRBJ2-1; V: TRBV7-6; size: NA; D: TRBD1; DNA: TGTGCCAGCAGCTTAGCAGGGGGCGATGAGCAGTTCTTC; CDR3: CASSLAGGDEQFF
J: TRBJ1-1; V: TRBV27; size: once; D: TRBD1; DNA: TGTGCCAGCAGTTCCATCCGGGACAGGGGAACTGAAGCTTTCTTT; CDR3: CASSSIRDRGTEAFF